This T cell receptor (beta chain) stems from a study of sequential checkpoint blockade in melanoma. V lost 0 bases and J 0 bases, leaving 11 bases between the germline ends. Germline assignment: CDR1 MNHNS and CDR2 SASEGT. CDR3 length: 16 amino acids. Treatment noted: randomized to nivolumab then ipilimumab (arm A) or the reverse (arm B). This clone occurred once. Profiled with immunoSEQ multiplex PCR; TCRdb holds only in-frame clones, not every one. The table has approximately 11,000 clones, around four fifths seen once; the top ten hold around 10%. Here the sequenced sample was CD8+ T cells sorted from blood (inferred from file names), taken from a patient given nivolumab and ipilimumab in sequence. This chain uses TRBV6-1 with TRBJ1-1; maybe TRBD1 (6 bases). The source of this sequence is a human donor with melanoma. CDR3 residues: CASSEAGTSMNTEAFF. CDR3 bases: TGTGCCAGCAGTGAAGCGGGGACATCGATGAACACTGAAGCTTTCTTT.